This is a list of T cell receptor beta chains from one sample in a study of human thymus T cells. Repertoires were generated with immunoSEQ multiplex PCR, while TCRdb's copy carries only in-frame clones and drops some. Of about 78,000 clones listed, 95% to 98% are singletons. The specimen was thymus tissue. All receptors come from a boy under two years old with a congenital heart defect but otherwise immunologically healthy. CDR3s include the opening cysteine and the closing phenylalanine or tryptophan. D genes are given only for firm matches. Size tells how often a clone was seen (once, few, many) or the class of an expanded clone, and some rows leave it out.

V	J	D	size	DNA	CDR3
TRBV5-1	TRBJ1-1	.	once	TGCGCCAGCAGCCCCCCTGCTAGGAAGGCGTGGATCACTGAAGCTTTCTTT	CASSPPARKAWITEAFF
TRBV7-3	TRBJ2-1	TRBD2	.	TGTGCCAGCAGCTTGGGGACTAGCGGGGGGCAGAGCTCCTACAATGAGCAGTTCTTC	CASSLGTSGGQSSYNEQFF
TRBV7-8	TRBJ1-1	.	once	TGTGCCAGCAGCCCCTCCGACAGGATGAACACTGAAGCTTTCTTT	CASSPSDRMNTEAFF
TRBV14	TRBJ2-1	TRBD1	.	TGTGCCAGCAGCCAAGAATCCCCCCTTACACAGGGGGGTCACAATGAGCAGTTCTTC	CASSQESPLTQGGHNEQFF
TRBV4-1	TRBJ2-7	TRBD2	.	TGCGCCAGCAGCCTCTTCAGCGTAGCGGGACGTTCCTACGAGCAGTACTTC	CASSLFSVAGRSYEQYF
TRBV4-3	TRBJ1-4	.	.	TGCGCCAGCAGTCAACGGGGTCAGGGTACCGAGGGCCAAAAACTGTTTTTT	CASSQRGQGTEGQKLFF
TRBV18	TRBJ2-7	TRBD2	.	TGTGCCAGCTCCCCAAGAGAAGCGGGAGGGCCCTCCGAGCAGTACTTC	CASSPREAGGPSEQYF
TRBV7-2	TRBJ2-3	.	.	TGTGCCAGCAGCTTAATAGGGCTAGCGTTACGAGATACGCAGTATTTT	CASSLIGLALRDTQYF
TRBV29-1	TRBJ2-1	TRBD2	.	TGCAGCGCCCCGGGACTAGCGCCCTACAATGAGCAGTTCTTC	CSAPGLAPYNEQFF
TRBV9	TRBJ2-7	.	.	TGTGCCAGCAGCGTACACGGACAGCCTTACGAGCAGTACTTC	CASSVHGQPYEQYF
TRBV5-1	TRBJ2-3	.	.	TGCGCCAGCAGCTTTGGGACAGGGCTCGACGGGGGTCTAGCGGGTATAGATACGCAGTATTTT	CASSFGTGLDGGLAGIDTQYF
TRBV5-4	TRBJ2-5	TRBD1	.	TGTGCCAGCAGCTTGGCCCGACAGGGGGCCCTCCAAGAGACCCAGTACTTC	CASSLARQGALQETQYF
TRBV5-5	TRBJ1-2	.	.	TGTGCCAGCAGCACTCCGGCTGGAAGACGCACAAACAGGGAAGTCTTTGAGGCCTTC	CASSTPAGRRTNREVFEAF
TRBV14	TRBJ2-7	TRBD1	once	TGTGCCAGCAGCCAAAAACCGGGACAGGGGGTGTCCAGGGCCTACGAGCAGTACTTC	CASSQKPGQGVSRAYEQYF
TRBV11-2	TRBJ2-7	TRBD1	.	TGTGCCAGCAGCTTAGATCAAACAGGGGGCATCTACGAGCAGTACTTC	CASSLDQTGGIYEQYF
TRBV5-6	TRBJ2-7	TRBD2	.	TGTGCCAGCATAAGTGGTGGTAGCGGGGGACCCTACGAGCAGTACTTC	CASISGGSGGPYEQYF
TRBV9	TRBJ2-3	TRBD2	.	TGTGCCAGCAGCGTAGGGCGGGAGTCTGATACGCAGTATTTT	CASSVGRESDTQYF
TRBV27	TRBJ2-7	.	.	TGTGCCAGCAGTTTAGTCGGAGGCGCAGGCCACTTATACTCCTACGAGCAGTACTTC	CASSLVGGAGHLYSYEQYF
TRBV27	TRBJ2-5	.	.	TGTGCCAGCAGCCCCGGGACACCAAAAGAGACCCAGTACTTC	CASSPGTPKETQYF
TRBV14	TRBJ2-7	TRBD1	.	TGTGCCAGCAGCCGGGGACAGTCCCCCAGCTCCTACGAGCAGTACTTC	CASSRGQSPSSYEQYF
TRBV28	TRBJ2-4	.	.	TGTGCCAGCAGTTTATTGACGGACACTATAGCCAAAAACATTCAGTACTTC	CASSLLTDTIAKNIQYF
TRBV9	TRBJ1-2	TRBD1	once	TGTGCCAGCAGCGTTACAGGGGGCAGGGACTATGGCTACACCTTC	CASSVTGGRDYGYTF
TRBV19	TRBJ2-2	.	once	TGTGCCAGTAGTCTGACTCACACCGGGGAGCTGTTTTTT	CASSLTHTGELFF
TRBV14	TRBJ2-1	.	.	TGTGCCAGCAGCCTTAGGGGTGAGCAGTTCTTC	CASSLRGEQFF
TRBV28	TRBJ1-2	.	.	TGTGCCAGCAGTCCAGGGGCCCTGGAGGGCTACACCTTC	CASSPGALEGYTF
TRBV27	TRBJ1-5	TRBD1	.	TGTGCCAGCAGCCCCCGGACCTCGACAGGGAAGAGCAATCAGCCCCAGCATTTT	CASSPRTSTGKSNQPQHF
TRBV9	TRBJ1-1	.	.	TGTGCCAGCAGCGTAGGTTGGATTGGCGCTAACACTGAAGCTTTCTTT	CASSVGWIGANTEAFF
TRBV9	TRBJ2-3	TRBD2	.	TGTGCCAGCAGCGCCGCTAGCGGGGGGCCTGATACGCAGTATTTT	CASSAASGGPDTQYF
TRBV10-3	TRBJ2-5	TRBD2	.	TGTGCCATCAGTGAGTGGGTAGCGGGGGGCCTTCAAGAGACCCAGTACTTC	CAISEWVAGGLQETQYF